The 23 T cell receptor beta chains in this list originate from one sample, sequenced in a study of tumor-infiltrating lymphocytes in primary liver carcinoma (dated 2017 in TCRdb). Sequencing was carried out with an Illumina HiSeq 2500. TCRbeta-specific cDNA was reverse-transcribed from approximately 0.5 ug total RNA using a constant-region primer and ProtoScript II reverse transcriptase. TCRbeta libraries were built with three nested multiplex PCR rounds, a slightly modified ARM-PCR procedure. Each of the first two PCR rounds ran for nine to eleven cycles and used multiplex TRBV1-TRBV30 forward primers together with a Cbeta reverse primer. TCRdb handled the public reads itself, with Q25 trimming in fastp and clone calling in MiXCR, and kept productive beta chains. Every entry covers one CDR3 protein and lists the most common genes and DNA from its rows. The sample includes under 200,000 distinct CDR3 sequences, with around four fifths observed a single time. The ten largest make up roughly 18% of the sample.

Without any cell sorting, total RNA and DNA were co-extracted from approximately 22-30 mg of bulk tissue using the AllPrep DNA/RNA mini kit. Material for sequencing was tumor tissue from primary liver carcinoma. The receptors stem from a man aged 35 to 55 with primary liver carcinoma and hepatitis B virus infection.

The chain joins TRBV29-1 to TRBJ1-1; TRBD1 might be the D (5 bases). V gave up 7 bases and J gave up 0 bases, with 18 bases separating them. This CDR3 has 15 residues. Per germline, CDR1 SQVTM and CDR2 ANQGSEA. CDR3 loop: CSGTDGWGMNTEAFF. The CDR3 region has the DNA TGCAGCGGTACAGATGGCTGGGGGATGAACACTGAAGCTTTCTTT.

This clonotype is a singleton in its sample. At one of its ends the junction is not consistent with the germline gene, which may arise from a read error. The rearrangement joins TRBV2 to TRBJ1-5, with D perhaps matching TRBD1 (5 bases). CDR3 length: 14 residues. Germline V gives CDR1 SNHLY, CDR2 FYNNEI. CDR3 nucleotides: TGTGCCAGCAGTGCGGGGGTCCCCAATCAGCCCCAGCTTTTT. This encodes CASSAGVPNQPQLF. The full variable domain, in which reference TRBV2 and TRBJ1-5 provide the parts outside the CDR3, is EPEVTQTPSHQVTQMGQEVILRCVPISNHLYFYWYRQILGQKVEFLVSFYNNEISEKSEIFDDQFSVERPDGSNFTLKIRSTKLEDSAMYFCASSAGVPNQPQLFGDGTRLSIL.

The chain has TRBV11-2 and TRBJ2-1; weak D call: TRBD1 (6 bases). Germline values: CDR1 SGHAT, CDR2 FQNNGV. This CDR3 is built from 17 residues. V was shortened by 1 base and J by 15 bases, with 28 bases between the two germline ends. CDR3 region: CASSLGNRASSYNEWFF. The CDR3, as DNA: TGTGCCAGCAGCTTAGGTAACAGGGCAAGCTCCTACAATGAATGGTTCTTC.

Points on this clonotype: An end of the junction does not agree with germline; a read error may underlie this. The rearrangement joins TRBV6-1 to TRBJ2-7; 9 bases align to TRBD2. The CDR3 is 17 residues long. Germline CDR1 reads MNHNS; CDR2 reads SASEGT. CDR3 in amino acids: CASSEARRRLAVYEQYF. The CDR3 DNA reads as TGTGCCAGCAGTGAAGCGCGGAGGAGACTAGCGGTCTACGAGCAGTACTTT.

This clonotype has only one observation. The missing conserved phenylalanine or tryptophan at the end of this CDR3 makes a read error likely. CDR3 DNA sequence: TGTGCCAGCAGTACGGGACAGTCATGTGGCTACACCCTC. This translates into CASSTGQSCGYTL. The V and J genes are TRBV6-1 and TRBJ1-2; 7 nucleotides match TRBD1. With V trimmed by 5 bases and J by 7 bases, 7 bases remained unmatched. The CDR3 extends over 13 amino acids. Germline assignment: CDR1 MNHNS and CDR2 SASEGT.

Remarks on this clonotype: The conserved phenylalanine or tryptophan normally closing the CDR3 is absent here, so this likely arose from a read error. The V gene is TRBV5-4, the J gene TRBJ1-2; D perhaps matches TRBD1 (5 bases). This CDR3 comprises 14 residues. The germline V and J ends were trimmed by 5 bases and 0 bases, with 11 bases remaining between them. Germline values: CDR1 SGHNT, CDR2 YYREEE (reference sequence). As DNA, the CDR3 is TGTGCCAGCAGACCAGGGACCGCTAACTATGGCTACACCCTC. It encodes CASRPGTANYGYTL.

Of note for this clonotype: Sequence at one end of the junction differs from germline and may be a read error. The chain links TRBV4-3 to TRBJ1-6, with 10 positions matching TRBD1. Germline lookup yields CDR1 LGHNA and CDR2 YSLEER. This CDR3 region has 16 residues. CDR3: CTSNSWDRGRNTPLHF. CDR3 DNA sequence: TGCACCAGCAACTCCTGGGACAGGGGAAGGAATACACCCCTCCACTTT.

On this clonotype: This may arise from a read error, as a much more abundant clone is one base away. The chain combines TRBV25-1 with TRBJ1-1; D may be TRBD1 (5 bases). This CDR3 has 13 residues. Germline loops: CDR1 MGHDK, CDR2 SYGVNS. The CDR3 spells CAGRSGSLSEAFF. The CDR3 region has the DNA TGTGCCGGCAGGTCAGGGTCCCTCTCTGAAGCTTTCTTT.

To note about this clonotype: Relative to the germline gene, one junction end is altered; a read error may explain this. The chain combines TRBV6-2 or TRBV6-3 with TRBJ1-1; tentatively, D is TRBD1 (5 bases). CDR3 length: 14 residues. The germline CDR1 and CDR2 sequences are MNHEY and SVGEGT. The CDR3 here is CVSSWTRGNTEAFF. The CDR3 nucleotides are TGTGTCAGCAGTTGGACAAGGGGCAACACTGAAGCCTTCTTT.

This clonotype came up once. One end of the junction fails to match germline, which may point to a read error. The rearrangement links TRBV6-5 to TRBJ2-5, with 11 bases fitting TRBD2. Germline CDR1 reads MNHEY; CDR2 reads SVGAGI. This CDR3 has 19 amino acids. The CDR3 loop is CDSTRTVLVAGGPSETQYF. CDR3 sequence (DNA): TGTGACAGCACACGGACGGTGTTGGTAGCGGGAGGGCCGTCAGAGACCCAGTACTTC.

A remark on this clonotype: Possible read error: a much larger clone is one base away. The chain uses TRBV30 and TRBJ1-2; tentative D call: TRBD1 (5 bases). Trimming cost V 3 bases and J 5 bases, with 7 bases left between them. The length of the CDR3 is 11 residues. Germline V CDR1 and CDR2: GTSNPN, SVGIG (reference sequence). The CDR3 region is CAWRGEYGYTF. In DNA form, the CDR3 reads TGTGCCTGGAGGGGGGAGTATGGCTACACCTTC. The variable domain in full, completed from reference TRBV30 and TRBJ1-2, reads SQTIHQWPATLVQPVGSPLSLECTVEGTSNPNLYWYRQAAGRGLQLLFYSVGIGQISSEVPQNLSASRPQDRQFILSSKKLLLSDSGFYLCAWRGEYGYTFGSGTRLTVV.

A remark on this clonotype: This sequence may be a read error, since a much larger clone differs from it by one base. The chain couples TRBV11-2 to TRBJ2-7; TRBD1 agrees at 7 bases. CDR1 and CDR2 (germline): SGHAT, FQNNGV. CDR3 length equals 14 residues. Trimming at V came to 5 bases and at J to 2 bases, leaving 6 bases not matched to a gene. CDR3 loop: CASSPSGQAYEQYF. CDR3 in DNA: TGTGCCAGCAGCCCCTCCGGACAGGCCTACGAGCAGTACTTC.

Notes on this clonotype: The junction shows a germline mismatch at one end, possibly a read error. The chain combines TRBV11-2 with TRBJ1-6; D uncertain. Germline CDR1 SGHAT, CDR2 FQNNGV. This CDR3 contains 12 residues. The CDR3 nucleotides read TGTGCCAGCAGCCACGATAGCCCACCTCTCCACTTT. Translating gives CASSHDSPPLHF.

Worth noting for this clonotype: At one of its ends the junction is not consistent with the germline gene, which may arise from a read error. The V and J genes are TRBV29-1 and TRBJ1-5; TRBD1 might be the D (6 bases). Germline V gene sequence: CDR1 SQVTM, CDR2 ANQGSEA. The CDR3 spans 12 residues. The CDR3 here is CRVGTREQPQHF. The DNA of the CDR3 is TGCAGGGTTGGGACAAGGGAACAGCCCCAGCATTTT. Supplemented by reference TRBV29-1 and TRBJ1-5, the full variable domain reads SAVISQKPSRDICQRGTSLTIQCQVDSQVTMMFWYRQQPGQSLTLIATANQGSEATYESGFVIDKFPISRPNLTFSTLTVSNMSPEDSSIYLCRVGTREQPQHFGDGTRLSIL.

The chain uses TRBV28 and TRBJ2-3; a possible D gene is TRBD2 (6 bases). This CDR3 region has 15 residues. CDR1 is MDHEN and CDR2 is SYDVKM in the germline V gene. Trimming took 6 bases from V and 0 from J, leaving 13 bases between them. The CDR3 nucleotides read TGTGCCAGCAGATACACTAGCAGAAGCACAGATACGCAGTATTTT. Translated: CASRYTSRSTDTQYF.

The genes are TRBV29-1 and TRBJ2-5; 9 bases line up with TRBD2. Germline assignment: CDR1 SQVTM and CDR2 ANQGSEA. This CDR3 region has 15 residues. CDR3: CGVGGTSRSRETQYF. The CDR3 nucleotides read TGCGGAGTTGGTGGGACTAGCAGGAGTAGGGAGACCCAGTACTTC.

This chain uses TRBV5-1 with TRBJ2-2, with 10 positions matching TRBD2. J lost 3 bases, V lost 4 bases, and 15 bases had no gene match. In germline, CDR1 is SGHRS, CDR2 YFSETQ. This CDR3 has 19 amino acids. Here the CDR3 reads CASSTVRAGLAVDTGELFF. DNA for the CDR3: TGCGCCAGCAGCACGGTCCGGGCCGGACTAGCGGTAGACACCGGGGAGCTGTTTTTT. Drawing the rest from reference TRBV5-1 and TRBJ2-2, the complete variable domain is KAGVTQTPRYLIKTRGQQVTLSCSPISGHRSVSWYQQTPGQGLQFLFEYFSETQRNKGNFPGRFSGRQFSNSRSEMNVSTLELGDSALYLCASSTVRAGLAVDTGELFFGEGSRLTVL.

This clonotype was observed a handful of times. This sequence may be a read error, since a much larger clone differs from it by one base. CDR3 DNA sequence: TGTGCCAGCAGATTGAACCGTAGCTATGAAAAACTGTTTTTT. Protein product: CASRLNRSYEKLFF. The chain links TRBV28 to TRBJ1-4; unclear D gene. This CDR3 region has 14 residues. V lost 6 bases, J lost 6 bases, and 14 bases lay in between. Germline V gene lookup returns CDR1 MDHEN and CDR2 SYDVKM.

On this clonotype itself: Since no conserved phenylalanine or tryptophan closes the CDR3, a read error is the likely cause. The chain employs TRBV11-3 and TRBJ2-3; D is tentatively TRBD1 or TRBD2 (6 bases each). The germline V gene has CDR1 SGHNT and CDR2 YENEEA. The CDR3 sequence is 17 residues long. CDR3 amino acids: CASSFSSGGLRGDTQYL. In DNA, the CDR3 is TGTGCCAGTAGCTTCTCCTCCGGGGGCCTACGGGGGGATACGCAGTATTTG.

Details on this clonotype: One junction end does not reproduce the germline sequence, and a read error may be involved. The chain couples TRBV10-1 to TRBJ2-2; possibly TRBD2 for D (5 bases). Germline CDR1 reads WNHNN; CDR2 reads SYGVQD (reference sequence). The CDR3 consists of 12 residues. CDR3 coding DNA: TGCGCCAGCAGTGAGATGAACGGGGAGCTGCTTTTT. It encodes CASSEMNGELLF.

For this clonotype: One end of the junction is discordant with germline, which a read error may explain. The chain has TRBV4-1 and TRBJ2-1; D is perhaps TRBD2 (5 bases). The V gene's germline CDR1 is MGHRA and CDR2 YSYEKL. This CDR3 is built from 15 residues. The CDR3 DNA follows: TGCGCCAGTAGCCAAGCCGGGATTGCGTACAATGAGCAGTTCTTC. Encoded protein: CASSQAGIAYNEQFF.

This chain connects TRBV5-1 to TRBJ2-1; D perhaps matches TRBD1 (6 bases). Trimming left V 0 bases short and J 8 bases short, with 12 bases between. CDR1 SGHRS and CDR2 YFSETQ come from the germline V gene. The CDR3 has 14 amino acids. The CDR3 coding sequence is TGCGCCAGCAGCTTGGAAACAGGGAGAGATGAGCAGTTCTTC. It encodes CASSLETGRDEQFF.

This clonotype occurred many times. The chain employs TRBV6-5 and TRBJ1-2; TRBD1 matches 10 bases. V was clipped by 5 bases and J by 7 bases; unmatched bases: 4. CDR3 length: 13 amino acids. Germline V gene sequence: CDR1 MNHEY, CDR2 SVGAGI. CDR3 protein: CASSRQGASGYTF. CDR3 nucleotide sequence: TGTGCCAGCAGTCGACAGGGGGCGAGTGGCTACACCTTC.